A selection of T cell receptor beta chains follows, all from one sample in a study of cytomegalovirus exposure and HLA in healthy donors. Data came from immunoSEQ multiplex PCR; TCRdb stores just in-frame clones and leaves some out. Among roughly 100,000 clones listed, roughly 80% were seen once. The sequenced sample consisted of PBMCs. These receptors came from a woman between 40 and 55 years old in good health and CMV-seropositive. CDR3s include the opening cysteine and the closing phenylalanine or tryptophan. Fields, in order: clone size, V gene, D gene, J gene, CDR3 DNA, CDR3 protein. The D gene is left open where the match is weak. Rows may omit the clone size; those that give it use once, few, many or a size class.

.	TRBV28	TRBD2	TRBJ2-1	TGTGCCAGCAGTTTGGGGGCGGGAGGGTCCTACAATGAGCAGTTCTTC	CASSLGAGGSYNEQFF
.	TRBV5-7	TRBD1	TRBJ2-1	TGTGCCAGCAGCTGGAGACAGGGGATTGAGCAGTTCTTC	CASSWRQGIEQFF
once	TRBV5-1	.	TRBJ1-4	TGCGCCAGCAGCGGCGTCGGAGGGCTTAATGAAAAACTGTTTTTT	CASSGVGGLNEKLFF
once	TRBV4-2	.	TRBJ2-7	TGTGCCAGCAGCCAAGGCGTCTTCTCCTACGAGCAGTACTTC	CASSQGVFSYEQYF
.	TRBV4-2	TRBD1	TRBJ1-1	TGTGCCAGCAGCCATCCCGGACAGGGGATCACTGAAGCTTTCTTT	CASSHPGQGITEAFF
.	TRBV7-9	.	TRBJ2-6	TGTGCCAGCAGCGAGGCCCCGTGGTATAGCTCTGGGGCCAACGTCCTGACTTTC	CASSEAPWYSSGANVLTF
.	TRBV9	.	TRBJ2-2	TGTGCCAGCAGCGCGCGAACTGGACACCAGAACACCGGGGAGCTGTTTTTT	CASSARTGHQNTGELFF
.	TRBV7-9	TRBD2	TRBJ2-7	TGTGCCAGCAGCTTAGCGGGACGGGAGGGCCTGGGCGAGCAGTACTTC	CASSLAGREGLGEQYF
.	TRBV28	.	TRBJ2-1	TGTGCCAGCAGTTTTGGGACAAGCCTGGGCAATGAGCAGTTCTTC	CASSFGTSLGNEQFF
once	TRBV4-1	TRBD1	TRBJ1-1	TGCGCCAGCAGCCTTCGATGGGGACAGGAGGGCACTGAAGCTTTCTTT	CASSLRWGQEGTEAFF
.	TRBV27	TRBD2	TRBJ2-7	TGTGCCAGCAGTTCCCTAGCGGGAGGCCTCTGGGAGCAGTACTTC	CASSSLAGGLWEQYF
.	TRBV29-1	TRBD2	TRBJ2-3	TGCAGCGTTGAACACGCGGGAGGGCCTGGGGATACGCAGTATTTT	CSVEHAGGPGDTQYF
.	TRBV18	.	TRBJ2-2	TGTGCCAGCTCACCACCATTGGCAGGGTTCGCCGGGGAGCTGTTTTTT	CASSPPLAGFAGELFF
.	TRBV19	.	TRBJ1-5	TGTGCCAGTAGGCCGGGACTTAGCAATCAGCCCCAGCATTTT	CASRPGLSNQPQHF
.	TRBV11-3	.	TRBJ2-5	TGTGCCAGCAGCTTAGCCCCTAGCCGGCAAGAGACCCAGTACTTC	CASSLAPSRQETQYF
.	TRBV19	TRBD2	TRBJ2-1	TGTGCCAGCATCGGACTAGCGGGAGGAGATTGGAATGAGCAGTTCTTC	CASIGLAGGDWNEQFF
.	TRBV18	TRBD2	TRBJ2-1	TGTGCCAGCTCACCACTTAGCGGGAGGAGATATAGCTACAATGAGCAGTTCTTC	CASSPLSGRRYSYNEQFF
.	TRBV27	.	TRBJ1-5	TGTGCCAGCAGTTTAACAGGTCTTAGGAAAAGCAATCAGCCCCAGCATTTT	CASSLTGLRKSNQPQHF
.	TRBV7-2	.	TRBJ2-2	TGTGCCAGCAGCTTAACAGGGCAGGACACCGGGGAGCTGTTTTTT	CASSLTGQDTGELFF
.	TRBV5-1	.	TRBJ1-4	TGCGCCAGCAGCCGAGGACAGAGTCGGATTGAAAAACTGTTTTTT	CASSRGQSRIEKLFF
.	TRBV18	.	TRBJ1-3	TGTGCCAGCTCACCAGCCACAGTTGGAAACACCATATATTTT	CASSPATVGNTIYF
.	TRBV28	.	TRBJ1-4	TGTGCCAGCGGGACTTCGGACAAATTTTGGGAAAAACTGTTTTTT	CASGTSDKFWEKLFF
.	TRBV25-1	.	TRBJ2-7	TGTGCCAGCAGTGAATTTGGGCAGGGCGAGCAGTACTTC	CASSEFGQGEQYF
.	TRBV4-3	.	TRBJ2-7	TGCGCCAGCAGCCAATTCAATGCGGGGGAGCAGTACTTC	CASSQFNAGEQYF
many	TRBV15	TRBD2	TRBJ2-2	TGTGCCACCAGCCAACCGGGGGGTTCGAACACCGGGGAGCTGTTTTTT	CATSQPGGSNTGELFF
.	TRBV2	.	TRBJ2-3	TGTGCCAGCAGTGAATCGACTACCTCGCAGTATTTT	CASSESTTSQYF
.	TRBV15	TRBD1	TRBJ1-2	TGTGCCACCAGCAGAAAGACAGGGGGGAGTGGCTACACCTTC	CATSRKTGGSGYTF
.	TRBV4-1	.	TRBJ2-5	TGCGCCAGCAGCCAAGTGGGCTCGGCGACCCAGTACTTC	CASSQVGSATQYF
.	TRBV2	TRBD2	TRBJ2-1	TGTGCCAGCAGCGGGGCCAGACTAGCGGACAATGAGCAGTTCTTC	CASSGARLADNEQFF
.	TRBV10-3	.	TRBJ2-3	TGTGCCATCAGTGAGGGGCTTGGACAGATAGATACGCAGTATTTT	CAISEGLGQIDTQYF